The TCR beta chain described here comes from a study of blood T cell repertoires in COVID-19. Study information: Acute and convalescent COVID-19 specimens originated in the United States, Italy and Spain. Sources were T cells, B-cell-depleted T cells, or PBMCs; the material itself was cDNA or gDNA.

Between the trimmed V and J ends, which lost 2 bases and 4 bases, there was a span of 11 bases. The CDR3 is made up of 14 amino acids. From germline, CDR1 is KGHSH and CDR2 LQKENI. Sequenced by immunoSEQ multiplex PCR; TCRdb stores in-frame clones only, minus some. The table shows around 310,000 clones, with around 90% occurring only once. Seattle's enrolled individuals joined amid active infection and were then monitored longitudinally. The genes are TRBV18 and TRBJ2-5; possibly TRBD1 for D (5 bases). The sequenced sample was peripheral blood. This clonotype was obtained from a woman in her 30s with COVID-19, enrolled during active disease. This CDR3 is CASSPWGGAETQYF. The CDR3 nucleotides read TGTGCCAGCTCACCATGGGGTGGGGCAGAGACCCAGTACTTC.